This T cell receptor (beta chain) was recovered during a study of T cell responses to AZD1222 COVID-19 vaccine. The germline V and J ends were trimmed by 1 base and 11 bases, with 14 bases remaining between them. The CDR3 is made up of 13 amino acids. CDR1 and CDR2 (germline): MGHRA, YSYEKL. As to this clone: The antigen is unknown.

The protocol was immunoSEQ multiplex PCR, while the TCRdb copy is restricted to in-frame clones and leaves out a portion. The sample includes under 130,000 clones, approximately 88% seen only once; the top ten take 2% to 3%. Overall study findings and caveats: Clonal diversity was possibly underestimated, and the donors were mostly white British, with more females. Researchers report vaccine-associated CD4 TCRs spanning spike, with dominance at 160-218 and 743-854.

Sequenced here: peripheral blood, sampled on day 0 of AZD1222 vaccination. The chain uses TRBV4-1 and TRBJ1-1; D gene ambiguous. This receptor was identified in an adult in good health. The DNA of the CDR3 is TGCGCCAGCAGCCAAGTGAAGGAGGTGGAGGCTTTCTTT. It encodes CASSQVKEVEAFF.